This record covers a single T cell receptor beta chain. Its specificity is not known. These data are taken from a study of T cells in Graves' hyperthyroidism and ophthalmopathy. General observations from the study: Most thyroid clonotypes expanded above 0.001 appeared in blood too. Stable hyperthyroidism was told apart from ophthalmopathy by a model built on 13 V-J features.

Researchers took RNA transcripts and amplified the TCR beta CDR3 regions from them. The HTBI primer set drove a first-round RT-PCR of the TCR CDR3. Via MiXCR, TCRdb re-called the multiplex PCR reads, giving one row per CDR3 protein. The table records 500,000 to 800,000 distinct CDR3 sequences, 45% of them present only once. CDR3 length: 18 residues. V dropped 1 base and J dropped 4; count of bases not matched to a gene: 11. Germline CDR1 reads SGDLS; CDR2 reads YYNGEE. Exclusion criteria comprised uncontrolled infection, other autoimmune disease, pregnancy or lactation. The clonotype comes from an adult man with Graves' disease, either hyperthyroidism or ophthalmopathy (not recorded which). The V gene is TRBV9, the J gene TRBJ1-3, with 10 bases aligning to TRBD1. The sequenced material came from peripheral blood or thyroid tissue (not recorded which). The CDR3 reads CASSVTGDRGVFGNTIYF. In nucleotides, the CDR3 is TGTGCCAGCAGCGTAACGGGGGACAGGGGTGTTTTCGGAAACACCATATATTTT.